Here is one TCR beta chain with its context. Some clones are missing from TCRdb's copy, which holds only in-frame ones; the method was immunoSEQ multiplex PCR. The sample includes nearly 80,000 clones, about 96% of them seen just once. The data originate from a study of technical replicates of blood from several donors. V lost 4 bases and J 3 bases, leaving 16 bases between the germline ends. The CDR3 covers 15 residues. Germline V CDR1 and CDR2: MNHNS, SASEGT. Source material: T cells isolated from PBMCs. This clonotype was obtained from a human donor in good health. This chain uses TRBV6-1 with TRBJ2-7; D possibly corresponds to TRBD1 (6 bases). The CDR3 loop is CASSAHRTEYYEQYF. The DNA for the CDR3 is TGTGCCAGCAGTGCCCACAGGACAGAATACTACGAGCAGTACTTC.